This section outlines one TCR beta chain sequence together with its context. The antigen is not known. Peripheral blood samples and lesional scalp punch biopsies were obtained from alopecia areata patients. The data stem from a study of CD8+ T cells in alopecia areata. Findings and caveats of the study: Scalp sample sequencing also detects resident alphabeta T cells of normal skin. Lesional scalp, notably in alopecia totalis/universalis, had clonality above that of normal scalp.

Sequencing relied on a cDNA template that was reverse transcribed from extracted RNA. TCRdb's copy holds only in-frame clones and misses some; the assay was immunoSEQ multiplex PCR. This repertoire shows 100,000 to 150,000 clones, almost 50% found once; its top ten account for under 20%. CDR3 size: 13 residues. Trimming left V 8 bases short and J 2 bases short, with 13 bases between. The germline CDR1 and CDR2 sequences are MNHEY and SVGAGI. This receptor was obtained from a human donor with alopecia areata. The sequencing used CD8+ T cells sorted from blood, collected at week 0. V is TRBV6-5 and J is TRBJ2-7; D tentatively fits TRBD1 or TRBD2 (5 bases each). CDR3 residues: CASGSRGTYEQYF. The CDR3 DNA is TGTGCCAGCGGCTCCCGGGGCACCTACGAGCAGTACTTC.